Following are 30 T cell receptor beta chains from one sample sequenced in a study of blood T cell repertoires in COVID-19. Produced via immunoSEQ multiplex PCR; TCRdb's table is partial and in-frame only. Of 62,000 or so clones in the sample, around 73% were seen once. The sequenced sample consisted of peripheral blood. These receptors were taken from a man aged 55 to 70 with COVID-19, enrolled during active disease.

The rearrangement links TRBV6-2 or TRBV6-3 to TRBJ2-4, with 11 nucleotides matching TRBD2. V gave up 4 bases and J gave up 5 bases; unmatched junction bases: 16. This CDR3 is 19 amino acids long. Germline CDR1 and CDR2: MNHEY and SVGEGT. The CDR3 sequence: CASSLWGLAVPRSENIQYF. CDR3 sequence (DNA): TGTGCCAGCAGTTTGTGGGGACTAGCGGTCCCACGTAGTGAAAACATTCAGTACTTC.

The V and J genes are TRBV3-1 (or the pseudogene TRBV3-2) and TRBJ2-7; TRBD2 aligns across 13 bases. V lost 7 bases to trimming and J lost 4 bases; unmatched junction nucleotides: 7. This CDR3 is built from 15 residues. Germline assignment: CDR1 LGHDT and CDR2 YNNKEL (reference sequence). The CDR3 reads CASTSGLAGVYEQYF. CDR3 DNA sequence: TGTGCCAGCACGAGCGGACTAGCGGGAGTGTACGAGCAGTACTTC.

This sequence joins TRBV2 and TRBJ2-2; tentatively, D is TRBD2 (5 bases). The V end lost 5 bases, the J end lost 1 base, and 11 bases lay between the germline ends. Germline V gene lookup returns CDR1 SNHLY and CDR2 FYNNEI. This CDR3 is 15 amino acids long. The CDR3, as DNA: TGTGCCAGCAGTACCGGACTCGAGAACACCGGGGAGCTGTTTTTT. It specifies CASSTGLENTGELFF.

V gene TRBV27 combines with J gene TRBJ2-1; D perhaps matches TRBD1 (5 bases). Trimming stripped 2 bases from V and 10 bases from J, with 12 bases between. CDR1 MNHEY and CDR2 SMNVEV come from the germline V gene (reference sequence). The CDR3 has 13 amino acids. The CDR3, as DNA: TGTGCCAGCAGTTTAAGCGCGCACAGGGAGCAGTTCTTC. Translation: CASSLSAHREQFF.

V gene TRBV7-6 combines with J gene TRBJ2-5, with a tentative D call TRBD2 (5 bases). Trimming left V 0 bases short and J 4 bases short, with 15 bases between. Germline V gene data show CDR1 as SGHVS and CDR2 as FNYEAQ. CDR3 size: 16 residues. The CDR3 loop is CASSLAETRRAETQYF. DNA of the CDR3: TGTGCCAGCAGCTTAGCGGAAACTAGACGGGCAGAGACCCAGTACTTC. The complete variable domain, with remaining parts taken from reference TRBV7-6 and TRBJ2-5, reads GAGVSQSPRYKVTKRGQDVALRCDPISGHVSLYWYRQALGQGPEFLTYFNYEAQQDKSGLPNDRFSAERPEGSISTLTIQRTEQRDSAMYRCASSLAETRRAETQYFGPGTRLLVL.

The J gene is TRBJ1-2, the V gene TRBV6-1; possible D gene TRBD1, 6 bases. V shed 2 bases and J shed 8 bases, with 12 bases lying between them. Germline V gene sequence: CDR1 MNHNS, CDR2 SASEGT. The CDR3 is 13 residues long. CDR3 coding DNA: TGTGCCAGCAGTGAACTACAGGGCGAAGGCTACACCTTC. Protein: CASSELQGEGYTF.

This clone was recorded at least ten times. For the CDR3, the DNA is TGTGCCAGTAGTAGCGGGGGAAGCTCTGGAAACACCATATATTTT. The encoded protein is CASSSGGSSGNTIYF. V gene TRBV19 combines with J gene TRBJ1-3, with D perhaps TRBD1 (5 bases). The ends were cut back, 4 bases at V and 0 bases at J, with 10 bases in the middle. From germline, CDR1 is LNHDA and CDR2 SQIVND (reference sequence). CDR3 length: 15 residues. Variable domain in full (rest from reference TRBV19 and TRBJ1-3): DGGITQSPKYLFRKEGQNVTLSCEQNLNHDAMYWYRQDPGQGLRLIYYSQIVNDFQKGDIAEGYSVSREKKESFPLTVTSAQKNPTAFYLCASSSGGSSGNTIYFGEGSWLTVV.

The chain has TRBV24-1 and TRBJ2-3; TRBD1 is a possible D gene (6 bases). The CDR3 is 15 residues long. Trimming removed 4 bases from V and 2 bases from J, with 12 bases in between. Germline loops: CDR1 KGHDR, CDR2 SFDVKD. The CDR3 coding sequence is TGTGCCACCAGTGACACGGACAGCACCACAGATACGCAGTATTTT. Translating gives CATSDTDSTTDTQYF.

This rearrangement joins TRBV29-1 to TRBJ2-3; D is possibly TRBD2 (6 bases). CDR1 is SQVTM and CDR2 is ANQGSEA in the germline V gene. Trimming pared 4 bases from V and 2 bases from J, leaving 10 bases between. The CDR3 extends over 13 amino acids. In nucleotides, the CDR3 is TGCAGCGTTGCAACTAGCCTCACAGATACGCAGTATTTT. This gives the protein CSVATSLTDTQYF.

This clone has a single count. Because it lacks the conserved phenylalanine or tryptophan at the end, this CDR3 is likely a read error. The limits of the CDR3 on the DNA are not certain, so only TCRdb's listed CDR3 is given. This sequence joins TRBV14 and TRBJ2-7; the table gives TRBD2 as D, unverified against the DNA. Per germline, CDR1 SGHDN and CDR2 FVKESK. The CDR3 is 23 amino acids in total, end residues counted. The CDR3 loop reads CASSQVASLCMCSFREAGEECVC.

This chain uses TRBV9 with TRBJ2-7, with 9 bases that match TRBD1. With V trimmed by 3 bases and J by 6 bases, 4 bases remained unmatched. From germline, CDR1 is SGDLS and CDR2 YYNGEE. The length of the CDR3 is 13 residues. The CDR3: CASSATGGGEQYF. The DNA for the CDR3 is TGTGCCAGCAGCGCTACAGGGGGCGGCGAGCAGTACTTC.

Only a few counts were recorded for this clone. The chain is built from TRBV5-1 and TRBJ2-5, with D perhaps TRBD2 (5 bases). Germline CDR1 reads SGHRS; CDR2 reads YFSETQ. The ends were cut back, 8 bases at V and 5 bases at J, with 10 bases in the middle. The CDR3 totals 11 residues. DNA of the CDR3: TGCGCCAGTACTAGTGGGGAGACCCAGTACTTC. Translating gives CASTSGETQYF.

The rearrangement joins TRBV7-3 to TRBJ2-2, with 11 positions matching TRBD2. Trimming took 2 bases from V and 6 from J; bases not matched to a gene: 5. This CDR3 comprises 16 residues. Germline CDR1 reads SGHTA; CDR2 reads FQGTGA. The DNA of the CDR3 is TGTGCCAGCAGCTTACCCCTAGCGGGGGGAGCCGGGGAGCTGTTTTTT. Translated, it gives CASSLPLAGGAGELFF.

This clone has a handful of counts. The chain carries TRBV6-5 and TRBJ1-1, with D unresolved. This CDR3 comprises 13 residues. The germline V gene encodes CDR1 MNHEY and CDR2 SVGAGI. V lost 5 bases and J 0 bases, leaving 7 bases between the germline ends. The CDR3: CASSRTLNTEAFF. CDR3 coding DNA: TGTGCCAGCAGTCGGACTCTGAACACTGAAGCTTTCTTT.

This clone was seen only a few times. The V and J genes are TRBV30 and TRBJ2-7; D is undetermined. Germline V gene data show CDR1 as GTSNPN and CDR2 as SVGIG (reference sequence). V lost 6 bases and J 5 bases, leaving 14 bases between the germline ends. The CDR3 consists of 12 residues. CDR3: CACQRRVDEQYF. For the CDR3, the DNA is TGTGCCTGCCAGAGGCGTGTCGACGAGCAGTACTTC. Complete variable domain (other parts from reference TRBV30 and TRBJ2-7): SQTIHQWPATLVQPVGSPLSLECTVEGTSNPNLYWYRQAAGRGLQLLFYSVGIGQISSEVPQNLSASRPQDRQFILSSKKLLLSDSGFYLCACQRRVDEQYFGPGTRLTVT.

The chain combines TRBV28 with TRBJ2-3; possibly TRBD1 for D (6 bases). Germline CDR1 MDHEN, CDR2 SYDVKM. The ends were cut back, 7 bases at V and 9 bases at J, with 17 bases in the middle. CDR3 length: 13 amino acids. Here the CDR3 reads CASTPVQGYTQYF. CDR3 nucleotide sequence: TGTGCCAGCACCCCAGTACAGGGATACACGCAGTATTTT.

V is TRBV5-4 and J is TRBJ2-5; perhaps TRBD1 as D (6 bases). The length of the CDR3 is 15 residues. Germline CDR1 is SGHNT and CDR2 is YYREEE (reference sequence). V shed 5 bases and J shed 5 bases, with 19 bases lying between them. Here the CDR3 reads CASSFQQGRGETQYF. CDR3 DNA sequence: TGTGCCAGCAGTTTCCAGCAGGGGCGAGGGGAGACCCAGTACTTC.

CDR3 sequence reads: CAWAVDRPSPLHF. The CDR3 DNA follows: TGTGCCTGGGCCGTGGACAGGCCTTCACCCCTCCACTTT. This chain joins TRBV30 and TRBJ1-6; 7 nucleotides align to TRBD1. The V gene end was trimmed by 5 bases and the J gene end by 9 bases; junction bases not matched to a gene: 7. In germline, CDR1 is GTSNPN, CDR2 SVGIG (reference sequence). The CDR3 totals 13 residues. The variable domain in full, completed from reference TRBV30 and TRBJ1-6, reads SQTIHQWPATLVQPVGSPLSLECTVEGTSNPNLYWYRQAAGRGLQLLFYSVGIGQISSEVPQNLSASRPQDRQFILSSKKLLLSDSGFYLCAWAVDRPSPLHFGNGTRLTVT.

The V gene is TRBV5-1, the J gene TRBJ2-1; D gene uncertain. Germline lookup yields CDR1 SGHRS and CDR2 YFSETQ. This CDR3 contains 13 residues. Trimming removed 4 bases from V and 6 bases from J, with 11 bases in between. The CDR3 DNA reads TGCGCCAGCAGCCCCTCCGAGATCAATGAGCAGTTCTTC. Amino acids: CASSPSEINEQFF. Based on the CDR3 plus reference TRBV5-1 and TRBJ2-1, the full variable domain is KAGVTQTPRYLIKTRGQQVTLSCSPISGHRSVSWYQQTPGQGLQFLFEYFSETQRNKGNFPGRFSGRQFSNSRSEMNVSTLELGDSALYLCASSPSEINEQFFGPGTRLTVL.

In nucleotides, the CDR3 is TGCGCCAGCAGCCAATTGGGGGGAGAATCCTATGGCTACACCTTC. Its protein is CASSQLGGESYGYTF. J is TRBJ1-2 and V is TRBV5-1, with TRBD1 as a possible D gene (5 bases). V shed 4 bases and J shed 4 bases, with 17 bases lying between them. The CDR3 is 15 residues long. The germline V gene has CDR1 SGHRS and CDR2 YFSETQ.

There are a few counts of this clone. The chain employs TRBV27 and TRBJ1-2; TRBD1 matches at 10 bases. V gave up 3 bases and J gave up 8 bases; unmatched junction bases: 12. The CDR3 sequence is 16 residues long. Germline assignment: CDR1 MNHEY and CDR2 SMNVEV (reference sequence). The CDR3 DNA reads as TGTGCCAGCAGTTTTGGGGACAGGGGTTTTTCGGGCGGCTACACCTTC. Translation: CASSFGDRGFSGGYTF.

CDR3 in amino acids: CASSLNPRGTNEQFF. The CDR3 DNA sequence: TGCGCCAGCAGCTTGAATCCGCGGGGGACTAATGAGCAGTTCTTC. The J gene is TRBJ2-1, the V gene TRBV5-1; 7 nucleotides align to TRBD2. From germline, CDR1 is SGHRS and CDR2 YFSETQ. The V gene end was trimmed by 1 base and the J gene end by 7 bases; junction bases not matched to a gene: 8. The CDR3 contains 15 residues.

The gene calls are TRBV6-1 and TRBJ1-1, with D hard to call. The CDR3 contains 13 residues. Germline V gives CDR1 MNHNS, CDR2 SASEGT. Deletions cut 2 bases from V and 5 bases from J, with 9 bases between. The CDR3 sequence is CASSEPYRTEAFF. CDR3 DNA sequence: TGTGCCAGCAGTGAACCCTATCGGACTGAAGCTTTCTTT.

This clone was seen just once. CDR3 loop: CASSLQGGRETQYF. The CDR3 DNA reads as TGCGCCAGCAGCTTACAGGGAGGGCGGGAGACCCAGTACTTC. J is TRBJ2-5 and V is TRBV5-1, with D possibly matching TRBD2 (7 bases). CDR3 length: 14 residues. The germline V gene has CDR1 SGHRS and CDR2 YFSETQ. Trimming pared 2 bases from V and 5 bases from J, leaving 13 bases between.

The rearrangement links TRBV5-1 to TRBJ1-1; D remains ambiguous. The germline gives CDR1 SGHRS, CDR2 YFSETQ. V gave up 0 bases and J gave up 5 bases, with 11 bases separating them. The CDR3 totals 14 residues. In nucleotides, the CDR3 is TGCGCCAGCAGCTTGGAGGTCGCGAGGACTGAAGCTTTCTTT. It is translated as CASSLEVARTEAFF.

The chain combines TRBV11-3 with TRBJ2-5, with a weak D call TRBD1 (5 bases). This CDR3 has 14 amino acids. V shed 2 bases and J shed 2 bases, with 9 bases lying between them. In germline, CDR1 is SGHNT, CDR2 YENEEA. The CDR3 loop reads CASSLRSGQETQYF. The CDR3 DNA sequence: TGTGCCAGCAGCTTAAGGTCAGGGCAAGAGACCCAGTACTTC.

This rearrangement joins TRBV2 to TRBJ2-3, with TRBD1 identical over 8 bases. After removal of 7 bases from V and 4 bases from J, the junction contained 7 bases not matched to a gene. The CDR3 covers 14 residues. CDR1 and CDR2 from the germline V gene are SNHLY and FYNNEI. The CDR3 reads CASNPGGPADTQYF. DNA of the CDR3: TGTGCCAGCAACCCAGGGGGCCCGGCAGATACGCAGTATTTT.

V is TRBV30 and J is TRBJ1-5; D is unresolved. Deletions cut 3 bases from V and 3 bases from J, with 15 bases between. The V gene's germline CDR1 is GTSNPN and CDR2 SVGIG (reference sequence). This CDR3 contains 15 residues. The CDR3 here is CAWSPVGRNNQPQHF. CDR3 DNA sequence: TGTGCCTGGAGCCCAGTCGGGAGAAACAATCAGCCCCAGCATTTT.

V usage is TRBV27 and J usage is TRBJ1-1; D not resolved. The germline V and J ends were trimmed by 7 bases and 0 bases, with 12 bases remaining between them. The CDR3 runs to 14 residues. CDR1 is MNHEY, CDR2 SMNVEV, per germline (reference sequence). The CDR3 region has the DNA TGTGCCAGCAAGAAAAACAGCCTGAACACTGAAGCTTTCTTT. It codes for CASKKNSLNTEAFF.

This clone was seen only a few times. The chain has TRBV9 and TRBJ2-1, with D maybe TRBD2 (5 bases). CDR1 is SGDLS, CDR2 YYNGEE, per germline. V lost 1 base to trimming and J lost 9 bases, with 11 bases between them. The CDR3 runs to 13 residues. The CDR3 DNA is TGTGCCAGCAGCGTAAGGCTAGCCAGTGAGCAGTTCTTC. It is translated as CASSVRLASEQFF.